Shown below are 27 T cell receptor beta chains from a single sample sequenced in a study of shared clonotypes between healthy human individuals. Sequencing used immunoSEQ multiplex PCR; TCRdb keeps in-frame clones, though not all of them. The sample has roughly 2 million clones, about 94% seen once; the top ten hold roughly 1%. Naive CD8 cells lacked CD45RO, underwent positive selection for CCR7 and left out terminally differentiated effector memory CD45RA+ cells. What was sequenced was naive CD8+ T cells sorted from blood. Receptor source: a man between 18 and 35 years old in good health.

V and J are TRBV4-3 and TRBJ2-1; D unresolved. The V end lost 2 bases, the J end lost 2 bases, and 10 bases lay between the germline ends. Germline V lookup: CDR1 LGHNA, CDR2 YSLEER. The CDR3 extends over 15 amino acids. CDR3 residues: CASSQTANAYNEQFF. The DNA of the CDR3 is TGCGCCAGCAGCCAAACAGCGAATGCCTACAATGAGCAGTTCTTC.

Concerning this clone: Other nucleotide sequences from this sample produce the same CDR3. J is TRBJ2-1 and V is TRBV27, with 11 positions matching TRBD1. Per germline, CDR1 MNHEY and CDR2 SMNVEV (reference sequence). The CDR3 totals 15 residues. The V gene end was trimmed by 5 bases and the J gene end by 7 bases; junction bases not matched to a gene: 7. The CDR3 bases are TGTGCCAGCAGTCTAGGGACAGGGGGATCGAATGAGCAGTTCTTC. Translating gives CASSLGTGGSNEQFF.

For this clone: The same CDR3 can be traced to other DNA sequences in this sample. The rearrangement links TRBV21-1 to TRBJ2-7. TRBV21-1 is annotated as a pseudogene. The CDR3 covers 12 residues. CDR3 protein: CASSKARVEQYF. CDR3 in DNA: TGTGCCAGCAGCAAAGCAAGGGTCGAGCAGTACTTC.

This clone was counted a few times. The rearrangement uses TRBV6-6 and TRBJ1-2; perhaps TRBD1 as D (5 bases). The CDR3 length is 12 residues. With 5 bases removed from V and 4 bases from J, the gap between germline ends came to 8 bases. In germline, CDR1 is MNHNY, CDR2 SVGAGI (reference sequence). In DNA form, the CDR3 reads TGTGCCAGCAGTGATACAGGCTATGGCTACACCTTC. The encoded protein is CASSDTGYGYTF.

Of note for this clone: Other nucleotide sequences from this sample produce the same CDR3. This chain joins TRBV5-6 and TRBJ2-7; the D gene is possibly TRBD2 (5 bases). The CDR3 spans 14 residues. V lost 4 bases to trimming and J lost 0 bases, with 11 bases between them. Germline V lookup: CDR1 SGHDT, CDR2 YYEEEE. CDR3 region: CASSLLGSSYEQYF. The CDR3 DNA sequence: TGTGCCAGCAGCCTACTAGGGAGCTCCTACGAGCAGTACTTC.

V usage is TRBV7-9 and J usage is TRBJ2-1, with D possibly matching TRBD1 (6 bases). This CDR3 is built from 15 residues. Between the trimmed V and J ends, which lost 4 bases and 0 bases, there was a span of 10 bases. Germline V gene lookup returns CDR1 SEHNR and CDR2 FQNEAQ (reference sequence). CDR3 coding DNA: TGTGCCAGCAGCTCACCGGACAGCTCCTACAATGAGCAGTTCTTC. This sequence encodes CASSSPDSSYNEQFF.

The chain combines TRBV5-4 with TRBJ2-7, with a possible D match to TRBD1 (7 bases). This CDR3 has 13 residues. Looked up from germline, CDR1 is SGHNT and CDR2 is YYREEE (reference sequence). Trimming cost V 10 bases and J 3 bases, with 17 bases left between them. The CDR3 loop reads CAGGHRGRYEQYF. The CDR3 nucleotides read TGTGCCGGGGGGCACAGGGGACGCTACGAGCAGTACTTC.

This chain links TRBV30 with TRBJ2-5; tentative D call: TRBD2 (6 bases). This CDR3 has 16 amino acids. V lost 0 bases to trimming and J lost 5 bases, with 19 bases between them. Germline CDR1 GTSNPN, CDR2 SVGIG (reference sequence). For the CDR3, the DNA is TGTGCCTGGAGTGTCGGAGCAGCGGGTGCCCGGGAGACCCAGTACTTC. The encoded protein is CAWSVGAAGARETQYF.

V usage is TRBV9 and J usage is TRBJ1-4; D unclear. The germline CDR1 and CDR2 sequences are SGDLS and YYNGEE. Trimming left V 4 bases short and J 1 base short, with 14 bases between. This CDR3 has 16 residues. The CDR3 sequence is CASSPYLDGTNEKLFF. CDR3 nucleotides: TGTGCCAGCAGCCCATATCTTGACGGAACTAATGAAAAACTGTTTTTT.

The chain has TRBV4-1 and TRBJ2-7; perhaps TRBD2 as D (5 bases). V was shortened by 0 bases and J by 5 bases, with 23 bases between the two germline ends. Germline assignment: CDR1 MGHRA and CDR2 YSYEKL. The CDR3 totals 18 residues. The CDR3 DNA is TGCGCCAGCAGCCAAGAAGAGAATTCGGGGTTCGTCCACCACGAGCAGTACTTC. Amino acids: CASSQEENSGFVHHEQYF.

The chain employs TRBV29-1 and TRBJ2-1; 7 bases are shared with TRBD1. Germline CDR1 reads SQVTM; CDR2 reads ANQGSEA. The length of the CDR3 is 16 residues. Trimming took 0 bases from V and 0 from J; bases not matched to a gene: 5. CDR3 in DNA: TGCAGCGTTGAAGACCCCCAGGGGGTCTCCTACAATGAGCAGTTCTTC. Translation gives CSVEDPQGVSYNEQFF.

V usage is TRBV6-6 and J usage is TRBJ2-1; 8 bases align to TRBD2. The CDR3 sequence is 16 residues long. The trim removed 0 bases at V and 6 bases at J, leaving 7 bases unmatched. Germline lookup yields CDR1 MNHNY and CDR2 SVGAGI (reference sequence). The CDR3 sequence: CASSYSSGSIRNEQFF. The CDR3 region has the DNA TGTGCCAGCAGTTACTCGAGCGGGAGTATCCGCAATGAGCAGTTCTTC.

The gene calls are TRBV7-3 and TRBJ2-7; the D gene is possibly TRBD1 (5 bases). The CDR3 extends over 16 amino acids. Deletions cut 2 bases from V and 5 bases from J, with 19 bases between. Germline V gene data show CDR1 as SGHTA and CDR2 as FQGTGA. The CDR3 sequence: CASSLDPPGRTHEQYF. The CDR3 region has the DNA TGTGCCAGCAGCTTAGACCCCCCAGGGCGAACCCACGAGCAGTACTTC. Variable domain in full (rest from reference TRBV7-3 and TRBJ2-7): GAGVSQTPSNKVTEKGKYVELRCDPISGHTALYWYRQSLGQGPEFLIYFQGTGAADDSGLPNDRFFAVRPEGSVSTLKIQRTERGDSAVYLCASSLDPPGRTHEQYFGPGTRLTVT.

The CDR3 DNA is TGTGCCAGCAGCTCCTCAGGGGAAAACTACGAGCAGTACTTC. Its translation is CASSSSGENYEQYF. The chain combines TRBV7-6 with TRBJ2-7; TRBD1 might be the D (6 bases). There are 14 residues in the CDR3. V lost 4 bases to trimming and J lost 3 bases, with 13 bases between them. The germline CDR1 and CDR2 sequences are SGHVS and FNYEAQ.

The genes are TRBV16 and TRBJ2-7, with unresolved D. There are 13 residues in the CDR3. Trimming cost V 0 bases and J 6 bases, with 9 bases left between them. CDR1 KGHSY and CDR2 FQNENV come from the germline V gene. The CDR3 nucleotides read TGTGCCAGCAGCCAATCGATTGGGTTCGAGCAGTACTTC. Its translation: CASSQSIGFEQYF. The variable domain in full, completed from reference TRBV16 and TRBJ2-7, reads GEEVAQTPKHLVRGEGQKAKLYCAPIKGHSYVFWYQQVLKNEFKFLISFQNENVFDETGMPKERFSAKCLPNSPCSLEIQATKLEDSAVYFCASSQSIGFEQYFGPGTRLTVT.

J is TRBJ2-3 and V is TRBV2, with 14 bases aligning to TRBD2. CDR1 SNHLY and CDR2 FYNNEI come from the germline V gene. This CDR3 has 16 residues. Trimming took 6 bases from V and 4 from J; bases not matched to a gene: 6. In nucleotides, the CDR3 is TGTGCCAGCAGGGATGGGACTAGCGGGGGCGCAGATACGCAGTATTTT. It specifies CASRDGTSGGADTQYF.

Note on this clone: Other nucleotide sequences in the sample specify the same CDR3. The chain is built from TRBV4-1 and TRBJ1-1; no clear D gene. The germline gives CDR1 MGHRA, CDR2 YSYEKL. CDR3 length: 12 amino acids. V was shortened by 6 bases and J by 5 bases, with 10 bases between the two germline ends. CDR3 amino acids: CASSHGETEAFF. The CDR3 coding sequence is TGCGCCAGCAGTCACGGGGAAACTGAAGCTTTCTTT.

This chain uses TRBV6-5 with TRBJ1-1; D is perhaps TRBD1 (5 bases). Germline V gene lookup returns CDR1 MNHEY and CDR2 SVGAGI. The CDR3 is made up of 16 amino acids. Deletions cut 1 base from V and 0 bases from J, with 12 bases between. The CDR3 loop is CASSYFRGGLNTEAFF. As DNA, the CDR3 is TGTGCCAGCAGTTACTTTAGGGGCGGATTGAACACTGAAGCTTTCTTT.

The chain is built from TRBV29-1 and TRBJ1-2; the D is unclear. This CDR3 has 11 residues. The germline V gene encodes CDR1 SQVTM and CDR2 ANQGSEA. V lost 0 bases and J lost 6, with 5 bases in between. CDR3 sequence reads: CSVEELDGYTF. CDR3 DNA sequence: TGCAGCGTTGAAGAGCTGGATGGCTACACCTTC.

The rearrangement joins TRBV5-1 to TRBJ2-2; D gene uncertain. The CDR3 loop spans 14 amino acids. Germline CDR1 SGHRS, CDR2 YFSETQ. V lost 1 base and J lost 4, with 8 bases in between. CDR3 sequence: CASSLPEITGELFF. The DNA for the CDR3 is TGCGCCAGCAGCTTGCCCGAAATCACCGGGGAGCTGTTTTTT.

J is TRBJ2-7 and V is TRBV13, with 8 bases identical to TRBD1. The CDR3 totals 14 residues. Germline V gene data show CDR1 as PRHDT and CDR2 as FYEKMQ (reference sequence). V lost 6 bases and J lost 3; bases outside the gene matches: 7. In DNA form, the CDR3 reads TGTGCCAGCAGAATTCGGACAGGGATCTACGAGCAGTACTTC. It specifies CASRIRTGIYEQYF.

The rearrangement links TRBV7-6 to TRBJ2-7; TRBD2 might be the D (5 bases). The CDR3 has 15 amino acids. Germline CDR1 is SGHVS and CDR2 is FNYEAQ. Trimming took 0 bases from V and 2 from J, leaving 11 bases between them. CDR3 sequence reads: CASSLALGETYEQYF. The CDR3 DNA reads TGTGCCAGCAGCTTAGCGCTCGGGGAAACCTACGAGCAGTACTTC.

The V and J genes are TRBV21-1 and TRBJ2-7. TRBV21-1 is reported as a pseudogene. The CDR3 extends over 14 amino acids. The CDR3 nucleotides are TGTGCCAGCAGCAAAATACCCGACCCTTTGCCGCAGTACTTC. Its translation is CASSKIPDPLPQYF.

V is TRBV11-2 and J is TRBJ1-3; D is unclear. Germline assignment: CDR1 SGHAT and CDR2 FQNNGV. V was trimmed by 2 bases and J by 4 bases, leaving 9 bases between them. The CDR3 is 14 residues long. The CDR3 is CASSLLLSGNTIYF. CDR3 nucleotides: TGTGCCAGCAGCTTACTTCTGTCAGGAAACACCATATATTTT.

This clone was picked up one time. Written as DNA, the CDR3 is TGCGCCAGCAGCCAAGAGTATGGCACAGATACGCAGTATTTT. It encodes CASSQEYGTDTQYF. The V and J genes are TRBV4-3 and TRBJ2-3; D call uncertain. The CDR3 has 14 amino acids. V dropped 0 bases and J dropped 1 base, with 5 bases sitting between them. CDR1 LGHNA and CDR2 YSLEER come from the germline V gene.

This clone was detected once. The J gene is TRBJ1-1, the V gene TRBV29-1; D unclear. The CDR3 sequence is 12 residues long. The V end was cut by 4 bases, the J end by 1 base, with 7 bases between. Germline values: CDR1 SQVTM, CDR2 ANQGSEA. CDR3 coding DNA: TGCAGCGTTGGGGCTGGGAACACTGAAGCTTTCTTT. Residues: CSVGAGNTEAFF.

The chain combines TRBV5-6 with TRBJ1-1; TRBD1 is a possible D gene (5 bases). Germline V lookup: CDR1 SGHDT, CDR2 YYEEEE. The CDR3 has 15 residues. V shed 0 bases and J shed 5 bases, with 14 bases lying between them. CDR3: CASSLGPGSGTEAFF. DNA of the CDR3: TGTGCCAGCAGCTTGGGGCCAGGGTCGGGTACTGAAGCTTTCTTT.